This T cell receptor beta chain emerged from a study of blood T cell repertoires in COVID-19. Study in general: From the United States, Italy and Spain came samples of acute and convalescent COVID-19. PBMCs, B-cell-depleted T cells, or T cells provided the cDNA or gDNA that made up the material.

How the authors handled the data: Reference gene primer amplification gave nucleated cell count estimates. Profiling relied on immunoSEQ multiplex PCR, and the TCRdb table lists in-frame clones only, not all of them. Clone size and the V and J calls come from that table; the DNA yielded D and trimming. Of 57,000 or so clones in the sample, almost 90% were seen once. This clone has only a few counts. The receptor was isolated from a woman between 45 and 65 years old with active or convalescent COVID-19. The sequenced sample consisted of peripheral blood.

This CDR3 reads CASSPQNSGANVLTF. The CDR3 DNA follows: TGTGCCAGCAGCCCACAGAACTCTGGGGCCAACGTCCTGACTTTC. The rearrangement links TRBV13 to TRBJ2-6, with D uncertain. V gave up 5 bases and J gave up 0 bases, with 8 bases separating them. Germline lookup yields CDR1 PRHDT and CDR2 FYEKMQ (reference sequence). The CDR3 loop spans 15 amino acids.